This paragraph reports one T cell receptor (beta chain). This sample was taken from a study of blood T cell repertoires in COVID-19. Looking at the study overall: The cDNA or gDNA used as material had been derived from T cells, B-cell-depleted T cells, or PBMCs.

V lost 6 bases, J lost 6 bases, and 15 bases lay in between. The CDR3 loop spans 13 amino acids. CDR1 is MNHEY and CDR2 is SVGAGI in the germline V gene. Assay: immunoSEQ multiplex PCR; the TCRdb copy retains only in-frame clones and omits some. Of 100,000 to 150,000 clones listed, roughly 90% were seen once; the top ten hold approximately 8%. The V call is TRBV6-5, the J call TRBJ2-7, with D possibly matching TRBD2 (6 bases). The clonotype was recovered from a middle-aged man with acute or convalescent COVID-19. The sample comprised peripheral blood. The CDR3 DNA reads TGTGCCAGCAGACCTGGGGGGAAATCCGAGCAGTACTTC. Its translation is CASRPGGKSEQYF.